This T cell receptor (beta chain) comes out of a study of OX40 agonist ivuxolimab in advanced cancers. Findings and limits, study-wide: The investigators did not determine what antigen specificity the expanded peripheral T cells had.

Produced via immunoSEQ multiplex PCR; TCRdb's table is partial and in-frame only. This table holds approximately 100,000 clones, roughly 90% found once. Note on this clone: Its target is not known.

The CDR3 covers 16 residues. CDR1 and CDR2 (germline): GTSNPN, SVGIG (reference sequence). Trimming at V came to 5 bases and at J to 4 bases, leaving 10 bases not matched to a gene. The sample consisted of CD4+ or CD8+ T cells sorted from blood, taken in a trial of the OX40 agonist ivuxolimab. The sequence came from an adult with an advanced solid tumor such as melanoma, head and neck, liver or kidney cancer. The chain uses TRBV30 and TRBJ2-1; 11 nucleotides match TRBD2. CDR3 DNA: TGTGCCTGGCAGCGGGGTACTAGCGGGGGTTACAATGAGCAGTTCTTC. This gives the protein CAWQRGTSGGYNEQFF.